The 19 T cell receptor beta chains below come from one sample, sequenced in a study of T cells in localized non-small cell lung cancer. The repertoire was sequenced with immunoSEQ multiplex PCR; TCRdb's copy has only in-frame clones and lacks some. The sample records about 59,000 clones, roughly 92% being singletons. The specimen comprised peripheral blood, sampled before any cancer treatment. Source of these receptors: a man aged 40-75 years with stage I lung adenocarcinoma.

This chain joins TRBV15 and TRBJ2-6; no clear D. The germline CDR1 and CDR2 sequences are LNHNV and YYDKDF (reference sequence). V lost 6 bases and J 0 bases, leaving 12 bases between the germline ends. CDR3 length equals 16 residues. The DNA for the CDR3 is TGTGCCACCAGTGGGCAGGTTAGCTCTGGGGCCAACGTCCTGACTTTC. Amino acid sequence: CATSGQVSSGANVLTF.

This clone occurred once. The chain has TRBV7-9 and TRBJ1-4; D remains unclear. Looked up from germline, CDR1 is SEHNR and CDR2 is FQNEAQ (reference sequence). Trimming pared 6 bases from V and 5 bases from J, leaving 10 bases between. This CDR3 is built from 13 residues. The CDR3 sequence is CASSSEFNEKLFF. The CDR3 DNA reads TGTGCCAGCAGTTCTGAGTTCAATGAAAAACTGTTTTTT.

The chain's CDR3 is CASSLGQLEAFF. The CDR3 DNA follows: TGTGCCAGCAGCTTGGGGCAGCTTGAAGCTTTCTTT. The chain uses TRBV5-4 and TRBJ1-1; D uncertain. Between the trimmed V and J ends, which lost 0 bases and 7 bases, there was a span of 7 bases. The CDR3 sequence is 12 residues long. CDR1 SGHNT and CDR2 YYREEE come from the germline V gene (reference sequence).

This rearrangement joins TRBV5-1 to TRBJ1-1, with TRBD1 matching over 9 bases. V gave up 7 bases and J gave up 0 bases; unmatched junction bases: 7. Germline CDR1 and CDR2: SGHRS and YFSETQ. The CDR3 sequence is 15 residues long. The CDR3 here is CASRTRDRVNTEAFF. In nucleotides, the CDR3 is TGCGCCAGCCGGACCCGGGACAGGGTGAACACTGAAGCTTTCTTT.

The chain is built from TRBV23-1 and TRBJ1-1; D not resolved. TRBV23-1 qualifies as an ORF whose function is uncertain. The CDR3 has 13 residues. Trimming shortened V by 4 bases and J by 2 bases, and 8 bases separated the two germline ends. The CDR3 DNA is TGCGCCAGCAGTCCGCTGGGAAACACTGAAGCTTTCTTT. It encodes CASSPLGNTEAFF.

The chain has TRBV27 and TRBJ2-3; the D gene is possibly TRBD2 (5 bases). The germline V and J ends were trimmed by 5 bases and 3 bases, with 6 bases remaining between them. Germline V CDR1 and CDR2: MNHEY, SMNVEV (reference sequence). The CDR3 is 12 amino acids. This CDR3 is CASSRTTDTQYF. The DNA for the CDR3 is TGTGCCAGCAGTCGGACTACAGATACGCAGTATTTT.

V is TRBV4-2 and J is TRBJ1-1, with D perhaps TRBD1 (5 bases). The CDR3 totals 14 residues. Germline V lookup: CDR1 LGHNA, CDR2 YNFKEQ. V dropped 6 bases and J dropped 6 bases, with 17 bases sitting between them. This CDR3 is CASRVVGPGSEAFF. The CDR3 DNA reads as TGTGCCAGCAGGGTCGTGGGGCCGGGCTCTGAAGCTTTCTTT.

The chain couples TRBV12-5 to TRBJ2-7; 9 bases are a match to TRBD2. Germline V gene lookup returns CDR1 LGHNT and CDR2 FRNRAP. There are 17 residues in the CDR3. V lost 2 bases, J lost 2 bases, and 10 bases stayed unmatched. The CDR3: CASGLTGTSRSTYEQYF. The CDR3 region has the DNA TGTGCTAGTGGTTTGACCGGGACTAGCAGGTCTACCTACGAGCAGTACTTC.

This clone was recorded only once. The rearrangement uses TRBV7-9 and TRBJ1-4, with a weak D call TRBD1 (5 bases). The ends were cut back, 5 bases at V and 6 bases at J, with 10 bases in the middle. Germline loops: CDR1 SEHNR, CDR2 FQNEAQ (reference sequence). This CDR3 contains 13 residues. Written as DNA, the CDR3 is TGTGCCAGCAGCCGAGGGGTGTATGAAAAACTGTTTTTT. Translating it yields CASSRGVYEKLFF.

J is TRBJ2-7 and V is TRBV4-2, with 9 bases that match TRBD2. V gave up 0 bases and J gave up 9 bases; unmatched junction bases: 9. This CDR3 spans 15 amino acids. Germline assignment: CDR1 LGHNA and CDR2 YNFKEQ. CDR3 sequence reads: CASSQDPAGGPRQYF. The CDR3 nucleotides are TGTGCCAGCAGCCAAGATCCGGCGGGAGGGCCTCGGCAGTACTTC.

The chain joins TRBV2 to TRBJ1-2; TRBD1 matches 7 bases. The ends lost 4 bases at V and 7 bases at J; junction bases unmatched: 3. Germline CDR1 and CDR2: SNHLY and FYNNEI. CDR3 size: 12 residues. The CDR3, as DNA: TGTGCCAGCAGTGGACAGGGCCCTGGCTACACCTTC. It yields the protein CASSGQGPGYTF. Complete variable domain (other parts from reference TRBV2 and TRBJ1-2): EPEVTQTPSHQVTQMGQEVILRCVPISNHLYFYWYRQILGQKVEFLVSFYNNEISEKSEIFDDQFSVERPDGSNFTLKIRSTKLEDSAMYFCASSGQGPGYTFGSGTRLTVV.

The chain uses TRBV6-4 and TRBJ2-7; 9 nucleotides line up with TRBD2. CDR1 is MRHNA and CDR2 is SNTAGT in the germline V gene. The V segment lost 3 bases and the J segment 0 bases; nucleotides outside the gene matches: 3. There are 15 residues in the CDR3. The CDR3 here is CASSEDSGGSYEQYF. CDR3 sequence (DNA): TGTGCCAGCAGTGAGGATAGCGGGGGCTCCTACGAGCAGTACTTC.

The V and J genes are TRBV9 and TRBJ1-5; 8 bases agree with TRBD1. J gave up 4 bases and V 4 bases, and 7 bases lay outside the gene matches. Germline CDR1 SGDLS, CDR2 YYNGEE. The CDR3 has 15 residues. CDR3 DNA sequence: TGTGCCAGCAGCCCAGACAGGGGCGTAAATCAGCCCCAGCATTTT. This encodes CASSPDRGVNQPQHF.

J is TRBJ2-5 and V is TRBV11-3; 7 nucleotides align to TRBD1. Per the germline V gene, CDR1 is SGHNT and CDR2 is YENEEA. CDR3 size: 14 residues. J was trimmed by 5 bases and V by 7 bases; bases with no gene match: 10. DNA for the CDR3: TGTGCCAGCACCCCAGGGGGTGAAGAGGAGACCCAGTACTTC. It specifies CASTPGGEEETQYF.

The chain carries TRBV19 and TRBJ2-1, with 7 bases identical to TRBD2. V lost 3 bases and J lost 3; bases outside the gene matches: 5. CDR3 size: 15 residues. Germline values: CDR1 LNHDA, CDR2 SQIVND (reference sequence). The CDR3 coding sequence is TGTGCCAGTAGTATCAGTCTAGCGGTCTACAATGAGCAGTTCTTC. This codes for CASSISLAVYNEQFF.

This sequence joins TRBV11-3 and TRBJ2-5, with unresolved D. The length of the CDR3 is 15 residues. The V gene lost 1 base and the J gene lost 2 bases, with 11 bases spanning the gap. Germline V CDR1 and CDR2: SGHNT, YENEEA. CDR3 nucleotides: TGTGCCAGCAGCTTAGTGTATGGGTTTCAAGAGACCCAGTACTTC. Translated: CASSLVYGFQETQYF.

The CDR3 spells CASTAGLSLFRAYF. CDR3 in DNA: TGTGCCAGCACGGCGGGCCTAAGTTTATTTCGGGCGTATTTT. The chain couples TRBV2 to TRBJ2-3, with a tentative D call TRBD2 (5 bases). Germline V gene lookup returns CDR1 SNHLY and CDR2 FYNNEI. This CDR3 comprises 14 residues. Between the trimmed V and J ends, which lost 7 bases and 14 bases, there was a span of 25 bases.

The V gene is TRBV7-9, the J gene TRBJ1-3; no firm D call. This CDR3 is 12 amino acids long. V lost 2 bases, J lost 6 bases, and 5 bases lay in between. Germline V gives CDR1 SEHNR, CDR2 FQNEAQ (reference sequence). The CDR3 sequence: CASSLRENTIYF. CDR3 bases: TGTGCCAGCAGCTTACGGGAAAACACCATATATTTT. The entire variable domain, with the rest obtained from reference TRBV7-9 and TRBJ1-3, is as follows: DTGVSQNPRHKITKRGQNVTFRCDPISEHNRLYWYRQTLGQGPEFLTYFQNEAQLEKSRLLSDRFSAERPKGSFSTLEIQRTEQGDSAMYLCASSLRENTIYFGEGSWLTVV.

The chain employs TRBV27 and TRBJ2-2, with D unclear. V shed 5 bases and J shed 2 bases, with 9 bases lying between them. The germline gives CDR1 MNHEY, CDR2 SMNVEV (reference sequence). The CDR3 runs to 14 residues. CDR3 protein: CASSLDTNTGELFF. CDR3 bases: TGTGCCAGCAGTCTCGACACTAACACCGGGGAGCTGTTTTTT.